The T cell receptor beta chain under discussion was sequenced for a study of blood T cell repertoires in COVID-19. Study details: Sites in the United States, Italy and Spain provided acute and convalescent COVID-19 samples. T cells, B-cell-depleted T cells, or PBMCs supplied cDNA or gDNA.

In the source study's methods: Estimation of nucleated cell counts relied on the amplification of reference gene primers. This table comes from immunoSEQ multiplex PCR, and its TCRdb copy is limited to in-frame clones, with some not included. That table supplies the V and J calls and clone size; D and trimming were determined from the DNA. The sample shows 250,000 or so clones, 80% to 90% of them seen only once. CDR1 is MDHEN, CDR2 SYDVKM, per germline. After removal of 3 bases from V and 6 bases from J, the junction contained 10 bases not matched to a gene. The CDR3 runs to 15 residues. The sequenced sample was peripheral blood. This chain connects TRBV28 to TRBJ2-7, with 8 bases lining up with TRBD2. The receptor comes from a man between 60 and 75 years old with acute or convalescent COVID-19. The CDR3, as DNA: TGTGCCAGCAGTTTCCCCTCGGGAGGGAAGGGCGAGCAGTACTTC. Protein product: CASSFPSGGKGEQYF.